The clone carrying this TCR beta chain was observed at least ten times. This record comes from a study of spatial heterogeneity in lung cancer. Background on the study: Detected sequences consistently included more beta-chain ones than alpha-chain ones.

Unique molecular identifiers, one per molecule, were present on every TCR cDNA molecule. TCRdb re-called the 5' RACE reads through MiXCR, storing one row per CDR3 protein. The table includes 4,000 to 6,000 distinct CDR3 sequences, roughly 18% detected once. Noted time point: sample taken at primary tumor resection. Whole RNA, which was extracted from tumor, nontumor lung tissue or frozen PBMC, was sequenced without any cell sorting. CDR3 length: 16 amino acids. Losses at the gene ends were 0 bases for V and 5 bases for J; bases not matched to a gene: 4. Germline assignment: CDR1 SGHRS and CDR2 YFSETQ.

The clonotype originates from a male donor with early-stage non-small cell lung cancer. The V call is TRBV5-1, the J call TRBJ2-2; TRBD1 aligns across 10 bases. The specimen was normal lung tissue next to the tumor, collected at surgery. The CDR3 region is CASSLVPGQGTGELFF. CDR3 in DNA: TGCGCCAGCAGCTTGGTCCCGGGACAGGGGACCGGGGAGCTGTTTTTT.